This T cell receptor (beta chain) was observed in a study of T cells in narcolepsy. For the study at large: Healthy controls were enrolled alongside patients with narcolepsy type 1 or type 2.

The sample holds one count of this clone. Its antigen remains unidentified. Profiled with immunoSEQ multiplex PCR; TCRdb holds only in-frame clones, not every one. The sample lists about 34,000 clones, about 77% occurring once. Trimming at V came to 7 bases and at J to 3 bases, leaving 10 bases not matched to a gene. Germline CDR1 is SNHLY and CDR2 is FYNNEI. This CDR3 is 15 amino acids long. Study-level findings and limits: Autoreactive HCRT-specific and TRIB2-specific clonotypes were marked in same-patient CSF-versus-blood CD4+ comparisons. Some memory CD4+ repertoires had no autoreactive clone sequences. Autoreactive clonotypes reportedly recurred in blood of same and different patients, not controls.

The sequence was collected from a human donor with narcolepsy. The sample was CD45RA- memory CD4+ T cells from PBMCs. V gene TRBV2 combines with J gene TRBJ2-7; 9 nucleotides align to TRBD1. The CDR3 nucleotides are TGTGCCAGCACTAGACAGGGGGTGACGAGCTACGAGCAGTACTTC. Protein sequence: CASTRQGVTSYEQYF.